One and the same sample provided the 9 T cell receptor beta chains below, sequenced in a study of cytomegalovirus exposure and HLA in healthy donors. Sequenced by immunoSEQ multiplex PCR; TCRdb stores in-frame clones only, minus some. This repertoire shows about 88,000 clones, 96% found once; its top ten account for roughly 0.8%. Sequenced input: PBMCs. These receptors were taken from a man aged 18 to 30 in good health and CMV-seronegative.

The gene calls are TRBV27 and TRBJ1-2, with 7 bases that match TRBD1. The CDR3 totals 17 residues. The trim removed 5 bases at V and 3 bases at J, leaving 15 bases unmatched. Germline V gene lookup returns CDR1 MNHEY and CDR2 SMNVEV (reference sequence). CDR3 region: CASSGQTTGTAYYGYTF. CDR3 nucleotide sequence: TGTGCCAGCAGTGGACAAACGACCGGGACAGCGTACTATGGCTACACCTTC.

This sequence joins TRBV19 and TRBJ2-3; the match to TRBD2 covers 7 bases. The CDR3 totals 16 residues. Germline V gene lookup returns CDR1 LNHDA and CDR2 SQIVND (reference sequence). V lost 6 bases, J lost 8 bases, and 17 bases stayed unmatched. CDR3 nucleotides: TGTGCCAGTAGCCCCTCGGGCGGGAGCTACAGTTCTACGCAGTATTTT. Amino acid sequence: CASSPSGGSYSSTQYF.

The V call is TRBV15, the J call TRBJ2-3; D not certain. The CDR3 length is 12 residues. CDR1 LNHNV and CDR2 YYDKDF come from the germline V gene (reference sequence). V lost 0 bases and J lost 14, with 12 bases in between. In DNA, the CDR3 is TGTGCCACCAGCAGAGATTTTGCGGTGTGGTATTTT. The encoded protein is CATSRDFAVWYF.

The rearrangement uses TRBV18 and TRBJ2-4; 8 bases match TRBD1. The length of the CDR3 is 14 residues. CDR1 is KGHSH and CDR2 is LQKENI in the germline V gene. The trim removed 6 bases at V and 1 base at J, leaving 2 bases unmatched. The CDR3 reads CASSQGAAKNIQYF. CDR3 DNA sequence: TGTGCCAGCTCCCAGGGGGCTGCCAAAAACATTCAGTACTTC.

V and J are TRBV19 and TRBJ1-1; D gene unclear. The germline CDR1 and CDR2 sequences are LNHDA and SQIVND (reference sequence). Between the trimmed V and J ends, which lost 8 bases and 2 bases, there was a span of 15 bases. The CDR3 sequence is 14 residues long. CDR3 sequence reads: CASSKPGYNTEAFF. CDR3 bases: TGTGCCAGTTCTAAACCGGGATACAACACTGAAGCTTTCTTT.

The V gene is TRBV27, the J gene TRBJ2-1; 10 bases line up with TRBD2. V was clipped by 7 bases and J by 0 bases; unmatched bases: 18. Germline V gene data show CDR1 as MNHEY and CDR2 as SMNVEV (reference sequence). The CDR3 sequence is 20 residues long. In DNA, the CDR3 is TGTGCCAGCACCCCTGGGGCTAGCGGGAGTTGGACTAGCTCCTACAATGAGCAGTTCTTC. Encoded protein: CASTPGASGSWTSSYNEQFF.

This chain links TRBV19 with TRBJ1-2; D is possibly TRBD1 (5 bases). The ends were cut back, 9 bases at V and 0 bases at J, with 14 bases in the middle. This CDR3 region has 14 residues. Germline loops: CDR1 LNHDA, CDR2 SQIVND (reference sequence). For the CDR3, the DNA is TGTGCCAGCGGTCAGGGATTAACTAACTATGGCTACACCTTC. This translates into CASGQGLTNYGYTF.

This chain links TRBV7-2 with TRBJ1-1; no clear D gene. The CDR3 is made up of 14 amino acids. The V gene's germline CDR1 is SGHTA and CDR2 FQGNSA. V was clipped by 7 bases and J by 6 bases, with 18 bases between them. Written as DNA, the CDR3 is TGTGCCAGCAAAGTAGTTCCAGAAAGCGCTGAAGCTTTCTTT. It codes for CASKVVPESAEAFF.

The CDR3 loop reads CASSGTGGGGTQYF. The DNA of the CDR3 is TGTGCCAGCAGCGGGACAGGGGGCGGCGGGACCCAGTACTTC. The chain has TRBV6-6 and TRBJ2-5; 12 nucleotides align to TRBD1. Germline V gene data show CDR1 as MNHNY and CDR2 as SVGAGI (reference sequence). Trimming took 6 bases from V and 7 from J; bases not matched to a gene: 6. This CDR3 comprises 14 residues.